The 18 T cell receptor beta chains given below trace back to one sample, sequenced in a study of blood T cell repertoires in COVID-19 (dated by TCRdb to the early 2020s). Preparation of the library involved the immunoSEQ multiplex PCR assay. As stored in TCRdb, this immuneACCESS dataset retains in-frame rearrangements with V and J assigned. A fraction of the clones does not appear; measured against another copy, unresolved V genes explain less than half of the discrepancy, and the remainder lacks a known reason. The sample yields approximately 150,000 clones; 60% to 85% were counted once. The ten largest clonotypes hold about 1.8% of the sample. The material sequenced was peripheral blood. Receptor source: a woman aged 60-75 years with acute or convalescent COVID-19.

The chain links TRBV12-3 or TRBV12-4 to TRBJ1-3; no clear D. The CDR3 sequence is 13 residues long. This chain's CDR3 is CCVRLSSGNTIYF. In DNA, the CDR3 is TGTTGCGTCCGGTTGAGCTCTGGAAACACCATATATTTT.

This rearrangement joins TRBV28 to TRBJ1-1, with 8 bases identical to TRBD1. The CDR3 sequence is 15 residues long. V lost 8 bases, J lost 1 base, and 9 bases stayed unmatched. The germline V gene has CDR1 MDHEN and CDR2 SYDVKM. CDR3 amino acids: CASCRTGTSNTEAFF. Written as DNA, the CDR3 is TGTGCCAGCTGCCGGACAGGGACTTCGAACACTGAAGCTTTCTTT. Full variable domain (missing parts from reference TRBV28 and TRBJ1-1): DVKVTQSSRYLVKRTGEKVFLECVQDMDHENMFWYRQDPGLGLRLIYFSYDVKMKEKGDIPEGYSVSREKKERFSLILESASTNQTSMYLCASCRTGTSNTEAFFGQGTRLTVV.

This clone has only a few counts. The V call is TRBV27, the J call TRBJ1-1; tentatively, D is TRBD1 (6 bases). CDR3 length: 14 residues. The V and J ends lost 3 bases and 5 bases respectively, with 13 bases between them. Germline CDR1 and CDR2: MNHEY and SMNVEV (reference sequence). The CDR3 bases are TGTGCCAGCAGTTTTAGACAGGATCGAACTGAAGCTTTCTTT. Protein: CASSFRQDRTEAFF.

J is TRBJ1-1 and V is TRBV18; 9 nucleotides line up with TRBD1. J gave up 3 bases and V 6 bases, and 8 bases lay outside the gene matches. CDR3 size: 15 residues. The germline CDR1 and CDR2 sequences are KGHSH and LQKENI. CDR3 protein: CASSRDRGSYTEAFF. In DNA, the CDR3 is TGTGCCAGCTCGAGAGACAGGGGGTCCTACACTGAAGCTTTCTTT. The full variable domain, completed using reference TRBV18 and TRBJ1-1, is NAGVMQNPRHLVRRRGQEARLRCSPMKGHSHVYWYRQLPEEGLKFMVYLQKENIIDESGMPKERFSAEFPKEGPSILRIQQVVRGDSAAYFCASSRDRGSYTEAFFGQGTRLTVV.

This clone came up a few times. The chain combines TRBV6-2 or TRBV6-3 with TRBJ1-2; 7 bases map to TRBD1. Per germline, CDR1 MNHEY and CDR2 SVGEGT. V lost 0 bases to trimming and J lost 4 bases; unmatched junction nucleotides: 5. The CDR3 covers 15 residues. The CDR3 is CASSYSDRVRYGYTF. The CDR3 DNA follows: TGTGCCAGCAGTTACTCTGACAGGGTTCGCTATGGCTACACCTTC.

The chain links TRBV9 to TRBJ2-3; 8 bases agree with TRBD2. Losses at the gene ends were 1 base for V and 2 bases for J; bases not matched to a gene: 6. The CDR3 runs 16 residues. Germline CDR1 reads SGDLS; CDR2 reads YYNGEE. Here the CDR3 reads CASSVPGSGATDTQYF. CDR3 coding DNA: TGTGCCAGCAGCGTACCTGGTAGCGGGGCCACAGATACGCAGTATTTT. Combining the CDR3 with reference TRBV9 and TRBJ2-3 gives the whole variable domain DSGVTQTPKHLITATGQRVTLRCSPRSGDLSVYWYQQSLDQGLQFLIQYYNGEERAKGNILERFSAQQFPDLHSELNLSSLELGDSALYFCASSVPGSGATDTQYFGPGTRLTVL.

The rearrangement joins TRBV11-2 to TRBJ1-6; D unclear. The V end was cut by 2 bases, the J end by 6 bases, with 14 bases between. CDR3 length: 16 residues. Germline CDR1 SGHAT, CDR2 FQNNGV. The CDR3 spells CASSLYMWEGNSPLHF. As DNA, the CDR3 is TGTGCCAGCAGCTTATATATGTGGGAGGGTAATTCACCCCTCCACTTT. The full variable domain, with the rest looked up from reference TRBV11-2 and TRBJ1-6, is EAGVAQSPRYKIIEKRQSVAFWCNPISGHATLYWYQQILGQGPKLLIQFQNNGVVDDSQLPKDRFSAERLKGVDSTLKIQPAKLEDSAVYLCASSLYMWEGNSPLHFGNGTRLTVT.

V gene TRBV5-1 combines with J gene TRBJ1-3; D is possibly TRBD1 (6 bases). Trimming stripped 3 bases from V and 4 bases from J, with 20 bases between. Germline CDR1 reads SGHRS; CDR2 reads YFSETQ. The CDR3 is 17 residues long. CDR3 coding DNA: TGCGCCAGCAGCTCCTTGGAATCGACAGGTTCAGGAAACACCATATATTTT. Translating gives CASSSLESTGSGNTIYF.

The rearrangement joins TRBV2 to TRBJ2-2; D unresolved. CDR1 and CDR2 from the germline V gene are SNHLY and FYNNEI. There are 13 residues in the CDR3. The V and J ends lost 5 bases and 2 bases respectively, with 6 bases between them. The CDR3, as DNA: TGTGCCAGCAGTCGGAGTAACACCGGGGAGCTGTTTTTT. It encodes CASSRSNTGELFF.

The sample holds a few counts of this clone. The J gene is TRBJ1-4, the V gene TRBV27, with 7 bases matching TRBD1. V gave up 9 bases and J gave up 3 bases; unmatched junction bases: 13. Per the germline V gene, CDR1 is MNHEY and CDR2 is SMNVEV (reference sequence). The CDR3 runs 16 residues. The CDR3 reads CASKPRQGTANEKLFF. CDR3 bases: TGTGCCAGTAAACCTCGACAGGGAACGGCTAATGAAAAACTGTTTTTT.

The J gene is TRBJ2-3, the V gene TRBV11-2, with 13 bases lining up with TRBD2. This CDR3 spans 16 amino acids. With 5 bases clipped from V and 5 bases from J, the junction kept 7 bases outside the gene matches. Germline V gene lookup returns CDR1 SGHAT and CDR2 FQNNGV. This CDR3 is CASSAGTSGTVDTQYF. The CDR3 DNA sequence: TGTGCCAGCAGCGCCGGGACTAGCGGGACGGTAGATACGCAGTATTTT.

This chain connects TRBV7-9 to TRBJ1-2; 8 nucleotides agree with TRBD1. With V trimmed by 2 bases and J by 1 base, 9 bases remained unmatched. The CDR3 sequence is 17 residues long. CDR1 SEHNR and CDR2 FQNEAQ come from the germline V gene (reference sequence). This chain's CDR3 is CASSLLALQGVNYGYTF. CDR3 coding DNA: TGTGCCAGCAGCTTATTAGCCCTACAGGGGGTTAACTATGGCTACACCTTC.

Here the CDR3 DNA reads TGTGCCAGCAGCCCAGGGGAAGGAGGATGGACTAATGAAAAACTGTTTTTT. It encodes CASSPGEGGWTNEKLFF. This chain uses TRBV7-8 with TRBJ1-4; tentative D call: TRBD1 (6 bases). The CDR3 sequence is 17 residues long. V was shortened by 5 bases and J by 2 bases, with 18 bases between the two germline ends. Germline CDR1 and CDR2: SGHVS and FQNEAQ.

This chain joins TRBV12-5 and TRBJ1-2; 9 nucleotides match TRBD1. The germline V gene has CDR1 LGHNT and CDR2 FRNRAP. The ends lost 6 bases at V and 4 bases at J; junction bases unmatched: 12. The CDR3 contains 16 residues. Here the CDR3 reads CASGPNPGQGPYGYTF. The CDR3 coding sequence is TGTGCTAGTGGCCCCAACCCGGGACAGGGTCCCTATGGCTACACCTTC.

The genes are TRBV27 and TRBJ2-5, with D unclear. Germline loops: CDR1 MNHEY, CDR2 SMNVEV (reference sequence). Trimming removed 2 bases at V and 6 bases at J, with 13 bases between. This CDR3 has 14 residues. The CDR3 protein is CASSLGQKEKTQYF. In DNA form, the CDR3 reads TGTGCCAGCAGTTTAGGGCAGAAAGAAAAGACCCAGTACTTC.

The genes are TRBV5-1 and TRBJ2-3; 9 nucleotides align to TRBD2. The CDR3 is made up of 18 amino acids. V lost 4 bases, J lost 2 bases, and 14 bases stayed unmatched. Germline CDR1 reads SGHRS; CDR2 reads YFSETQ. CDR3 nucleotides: TGCGCCAGCAGCACCAGACTCTCCGGGACTAGCCCCACAGATACGCAGTATTTT. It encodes CASSTRLSGTSPTDTQYF. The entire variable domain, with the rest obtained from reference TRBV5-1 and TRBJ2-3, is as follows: KAGVTQTPRYLIKTRGQQVTLSCSPISGHRSVSWYQQTPGQGLQFLFEYFSETQRNKGNFPGRFSGRQFSNSRSEMNVSTLELGDSALYLCASSTRLSGTSPTDTQYFGPGTRLTVL.

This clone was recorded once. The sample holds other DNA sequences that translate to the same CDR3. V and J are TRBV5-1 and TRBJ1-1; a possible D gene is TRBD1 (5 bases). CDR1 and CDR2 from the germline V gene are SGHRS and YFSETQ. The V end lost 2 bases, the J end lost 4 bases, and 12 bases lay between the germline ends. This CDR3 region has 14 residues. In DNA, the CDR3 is TGCGCCAGCAGCTTTGAAGGGCAGGGCACTGAAGCTTTCTTT. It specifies CASSFEGQGTEAFF.

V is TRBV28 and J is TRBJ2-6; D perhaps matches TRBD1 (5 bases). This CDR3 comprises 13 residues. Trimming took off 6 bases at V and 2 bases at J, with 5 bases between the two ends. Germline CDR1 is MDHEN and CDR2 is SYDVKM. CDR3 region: CASRTAGANVLTF. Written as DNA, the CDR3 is TGTGCCAGCAGGACAGCTGGGGCCAACGTCCTGACTTTC.